The 21 T cell receptor beta chains in this list originate from one sample, sequenced in a study of early T cells in non-severe SARS-CoV-2 infection. Each CDR3 protein gets one entry after TCRdb re-called the 5' RACE reads with MiXCR. This table has about 64,000 distinct CDR3 sequences, around 4.6% appearing once. Material for sequencing was whole blood. The source is an adult who was a healthcare worker with PCR-confirmed SARS-CoV-2 infection or an uninfected control (not recorded which).

V usage is TRBV27 and J usage is TRBJ2-4; maybe TRBD1 (6 bases). This CDR3 is 13 amino acids long. Germline loops: CDR1 MNHEY, CDR2 SMNVEV (reference sequence). With 5 bases removed from V and 6 bases from J, the gap between germline ends came to 11 bases. The CDR3 DNA follows: TGTGCCAGCAGTGACTTACAGGGAAACATTCAGTACTTC. It specifies CASSDLQGNIQYF.

This clonotype was seen ten or more times. This chain joins TRBV5-4 and TRBJ2-2; D is unclear. Trimming left V 0 bases short and J 0 bases short, with 6 bases between. CDR1 and CDR2 from the germline V gene are SGHNT and YYREEE (reference sequence). There are 15 residues in the CDR3. The CDR3 DNA follows: TGTGCCAGCAGCTTGGACTACCCGAACACCGGGGAGCTGTTTTTT. This translates into CASSLDYPNTGELFF.

The sample holds many counts of this clonotype. In DNA, the CDR3 is TGCAGTGCTAAAAATCCACAGACTGGCAACTATGGCTACACCTTC. Its translation is CSAKNPQTGNYGYTF. The chain uses TRBV20-1 and TRBJ1-2; D not resolved. This CDR3 spans 15 amino acids. V shed 4 bases and J shed 2 bases, with 17 bases lying between them. The V gene's germline CDR1 is DFQATT and CDR2 SNEGSKA (reference sequence).

This clonotype was picked up many times. The genes are TRBV7-2 and TRBJ1-6; D may be TRBD1 (6 bases). From germline, CDR1 is SGHTA and CDR2 FQGNSA. The germline V and J ends were trimmed by 5 bases and 10 bases, with 15 bases remaining between them. CDR3 size: 14 residues. The CDR3 nucleotides are TGTGCCAGCAGCCGAGGGGGGGTACGGTCACCCCTCCACTTT. Its protein product is CASSRGGVRSPLHF.

In its sample, this clonotype was seen once. Just one base apart from a much larger clone, this may be a read error. The chain is built from TRBV9 and TRBJ1-1, with D perhaps TRBD1 (6 bases). The CDR3 extends over 13 amino acids. The V end was cut by 4 bases, the J end by 6 bases, with 13 bases between. Looked up from germline, CDR1 is SGDLS and CDR2 is YYNGEE. CDR3 loop: CASSRGDGAEAFF. The CDR3 DNA follows: TGTGCCAGCAGCAGGGGGGATGGCGCTGAAGCTTTCTTT. The full variable domain, in which reference TRBV9 and TRBJ1-1 provide the parts outside the CDR3, is DSGVTQTPKHLITATGQRVTLRCSPRSGDLSVYWYQQSLDQGLQFLIQYYNGEERAKGNILERFSAQQFPDLHSELNLSSLELGDSALYFCASSRGDGAEAFFGQGTRLTVV.

This clonotype was counted at least ten times. J is TRBJ2-2 and V is TRBV5-4; D remains unclear. The CDR3 consists of 13 residues. From germline, CDR1 is SGHNT and CDR2 YYREEE (reference sequence). Trimming stripped 0 bases from V and 5 bases from J, with 5 bases between. This CDR3 is CASSLDRTGELFF. The CDR3, as DNA: TGTGCCAGCAGCTTGGACAGAACCGGGGAGCTGTTTTTT.

This clonotype was recorded many times. This chain connects TRBV7-8 to TRBJ2-2, with D maybe TRBD1 (6 bases). Trimming left V 2 bases short and J 5 bases short, with 9 bases between. CDR3 size: 14 residues. Looked up from germline, CDR1 is SGHVS and CDR2 is FQNEAQ. CDR3 DNA sequence: TGTGCCAGCAGCTTAAGGGGGTTAACCGGGGAGCTGTTTTTT. Protein: CASSLRGLTGELFF.

The CDR3 nucleotides read TGCAGTGGGTCTAGCGGGAGAGGGGGTACCTACGAGCAGTACTTC. Translated: CSGSSGRGGTYEQYF. The chain couples TRBV20-1 to TRBJ2-7, with TRBD2 matching 10 bases. CDR1 and CDR2 from the germline V gene are DFQATT and SNEGSKA (reference sequence). The CDR3 length is 15 residues. J gave up 2 bases and V 7 bases, and 11 bases lay outside the gene matches.

This clonotype was counted ten times or more. V gene TRBV6-2 or TRBV6-3 combines with J gene TRBJ1-1; D gene unclear. Trimming stripped 7 bases from V and 1 base from J, with 10 bases between. The CDR3 loop spans 13 amino acids. Germline V gene sequence: CDR1 MNHEY, CDR2 SVGEGT. CDR3 nucleotides: TGTGCCAGCAACTTAGGAGCGAACACTGAAGCTTTCTTT. This sequence encodes CASNLGANTEAFF.

This clonotype has ten or more counts. The genes are TRBV7-8 and TRBJ1-1; weak D call: TRBD1 (5 bases). CDR1 is SGHVS and CDR2 is FQNEAQ in the germline V gene. Trimming pared 3 bases from V and 0 bases from J, leaving 14 bases between. This CDR3 spans 16 amino acids. The DNA of the CDR3 is TGTGCCAGCAGCTTCGACTCGACAGACTTGAACACTGAAGCTTTCTTT. Translation gives CASSFDSTDLNTEAFF.

This clonotype was recorded a few times. The J gene is TRBJ2-7, the V gene TRBV5-6; D is ambiguous. V shed 0 bases and J shed 2 bases, with 9 bases lying between them. The length of the CDR3 is 14 residues. Germline-derived CDR1 and CDR2 are SGHDT and YYEEEE. The CDR3: CASSLAWSAYEQYF. CDR3 in DNA: TGTGCCAGCAGCTTGGCATGGTCAGCCTACGAGCAGTACTTC.

This clonotype was found many times. The rearrangement uses TRBV9 and TRBJ2-1, with a tentative D call TRBD2 (5 bases). The CDR3 contains 15 residues. The V gene's germline CDR1 is SGDLS and CDR2 YYNGEE. The ends were cut back, 4 bases at V and 6 bases at J, with 17 bases in the middle. Written as DNA, the CDR3 is TGTGCCAGCAGCCCACAAGGAGCCCTAGCCAATGAGCAGTTCTTC. The encoded protein is CASSPQGALANEQFF. The variable domain in full, with the rest retrieved from reference TRBV9 and TRBJ2-1, is DSGVTQTPKHLITATGQRVTLRCSPRSGDLSVYWYQQSLDQGLQFLIQYYNGEERAKGNILERFSAQQFPDLHSELNLSSLELGDSALYFCASSPQGALANEQFFGPGTRLTVL.

This clonotype was counted many times. This chain connects TRBV24-1 to TRBJ2-6; D remains unclear. V gave up 4 bases and J gave up 1 base, with 7 bases separating them. The CDR3 contains 15 residues. Germline CDR1 reads KGHDR; CDR2 reads SFDVKD. CDR3: CATSETESGANVLTF. The CDR3 nucleotides read TGTGCCACCAGTGAAACAGAATCTGGGGCCAACGTCCTGACTTTC.

This clonotype has only a few counts. The chain recombines TRBV6-1 with TRBJ2-7; D gene ambiguous. Trimming pared 7 bases from V and 2 bases from J, leaving 15 bases between. In germline, CDR1 is MNHNS, CDR2 SASEGT. CDR3 length: 14 amino acids. CDR3 bases: TGTGCCAGCACCGACCTCGGGCCCACCTACGAGCAGTACTTC. This sequence encodes CASTDLGPTYEQYF.

This clonotype occurred many times. The chain is built from TRBV19 and TRBJ1-1; D is possibly TRBD1 (6 bases). With 6 bases removed from V and 4 bases from J, the gap between germline ends came to 12 bases. Germline V CDR1 and CDR2: LNHDA, SQIVND (reference sequence). The CDR3 runs 13 residues. The CDR3 loop reads CASRAGGGTEAFF. CDR3 DNA: TGTGCCAGTAGGGCCGGGGGCGGCACTGAAGCTTTCTTT.

This clonotype has ten or more counts. The chain has TRBV5-1 and TRBJ1-2, with unresolved D. CDR3 length: 14 amino acids. The germline CDR1 and CDR2 sequences are SGHRS and YFSETQ. V gave up 3 bases and J gave up 8 bases, with 17 bases separating them. This CDR3 reads CASSSRGSSSGYTF. For the CDR3, the DNA is TGCGCCAGCAGCTCCAGAGGGAGTTCATCCGGCTACACCTTC.

This clonotype was detected ten times or more. The rearrangement uses TRBV27 and TRBJ2-3; D unclear. The CDR3 covers 13 residues. Germline CDR1 MNHEY, CDR2 SMNVEV (reference sequence). Trimming shortened V by 5 bases and J by 6 bases, and 12 bases separated the two germline ends. CDR3 amino acids: CASSPGLGDTQYF. DNA of the CDR3: TGTGCCAGCAGTCCGGGCCTTGGGGATACGCAGTATTTT.

This clonotype has at least ten counts. This rearrangement joins TRBV6-1 to TRBJ2-5, with D possibly called TRBD1 or TRBD2 (5 bases each). The ends were cut back, 6 bases at V and 5 bases at J, with 13 bases in the middle. The CDR3 runs to 13 residues. Germline CDR1 is MNHNS and CDR2 is SASEGT. The CDR3 bases are TGTGCCAGCAGGGACCAAGGGGACGAGACCCAGTACTTC. Residues: CASRDQGDETQYF.

At least ten counts were recorded for this clonotype. The V call is TRBV3-1, the J call TRBJ2-7; the match to TRBD2 covers 9 bases. CDR1 is LGHDT, CDR2 YNNKEL, per germline (reference sequence). The CDR3 sequence is 16 residues long. Trimming removed 6 bases from V and 0 bases from J; junction bases left unmatched: 9. The CDR3 DNA is TGTGCCAGCAGTCCTCATAGCGGGGGAAGCTCCTACGAGCAGTACTTC. Translating it yields CASSPHSGGSSYEQYF.

This clonotype has ten or more counts. The chain couples TRBV11-2 to TRBJ1-3; 9 nucleotides line up with TRBD1. CDR3 length: 14 residues. Germline V gives CDR1 SGHAT, CDR2 FQNNGV. Trimming at V came to 5 bases and at J to 8 bases, leaving 7 bases not matched to a gene. The CDR3 nucleotides read TGTGCCAGCAGCCCCGGGACAGGGATAGACACCATATATTTT. Protein product: CASSPGTGIDTIYF.

This clonotype has more than one count but fewer than ten. This rearrangement joins TRBV12-3 or TRBV12-4 to TRBJ2-1; perhaps TRBD2 as D (6 bases). The CDR3 has 17 amino acids. V shed 5 bases and J shed 6 bases, with 23 bases lying between them. The CDR3 spells CASSPGTSFLFPNEQFF. The CDR3 region has the DNA TGTGCCAGCAGTCCCGGGACTTCTTTTCTTTTTCCCAATGAGCAGTTCTTC.